This T cell receptor (beta chain) was obtained from a study of shared clonotypes between healthy human individuals. Findings of the study overall: Relative to clonotypes present in all four donors, those not shared had lower generation probabilities.

Adult donors, all healthy and HIV-negative, had no recent acute infections or vaccinations. The authors divided CD4+ cells into CD45RA+ naive and CD45RA-negative memory subsets. Germline V gene data show CDR1 as MNHNS and CDR2 as SASEGT. V dropped 5 bases and J dropped 2 bases, with 8 bases sitting between them. The CDR3 consists of 13 residues. Generated by immunoSEQ multiplex PCR, the TCRdb table keeps only in-frame clones and is missing some. The sample shows 550,000 to 700,000 clones, 73% of them seen only once. About this clone: Its antigen is as yet unknown.

The clonotype was recovered from a woman in her 30s in good health. This sequence joins TRBV6-1 and TRBJ2-3; D unresolved. The sequenced sample was memory CD4+ T cells sorted from blood. Sample subset: CD45RA-negative fraction. This chain's CDR3 is CASSKTTTDTQYF. The CDR3 nucleotides read TGTGCCAGCAGTAAGACAACCACAGATACGCAGTATTTT.